The clone carrying this TCR beta chain was counted at least ten times. Antigen specificity is unknown. The data were taken from a study of T cells after yellow fever vaccination. In the study overall: Low-cell-number fractions were prepared with SMART-Seq v4 Ultra Low Input. Overall study results and limits: From the bulk population, abundant clonotypes could contaminate and appear within FACS-sorted repertoires. The CD4 and CD8 compartments had a small share of their clonotypes in common. Post-booster reappearance was seen for most primary-vaccination clones (about 96% CD4, around 89% CD8).

V lost 6 bases, J lost 4 bases, and 9 bases lay in between. The CDR3 runs 13 residues. The germline V gene encodes CDR1 MGHDK and CDR2 SYGVNS. TCRdb re-called the 5' RACE reads through MiXCR, storing one row per CDR3 protein. The table lists over 100,000 distinct CDR3 sequences, around 8% of them singletons. The sequencing here drew on CD8+ T cells sorted from PBMCs, taken 45 days after the yellow fever booster vaccination. J is TRBJ2-2 and V is TRBV25-1; D is ambiguous. This receptor was taken from a young man who received the YFV17D yellow fever vaccine. The DNA of the CDR3 is TGTGCCAGCAGCCCGACTCGCACCGGGGAGCTGTTTTTT. Translating it yields CASSPTRTGELFF.